This record concerns one TCR beta chain sequence. Its cognate antigen is unknown. The PCR used 60 Vbeta and 13 Jbeta primers. Clones were read by immunoSEQ multiplex PCR, and TCRdb kept only the in-frame ones, dropping some. The table shows around 36,000 clones, with 81% occurring only once. Trimming pared 8 bases from V and 3 bases from J, leaving 14 bases between. The germline V gene has CDR1 MDHEN and CDR2 SYDVKM. There are 14 residues in the CDR3. The data were taken from a study of cytomegalovirus exposure and HLA in healthy donors. General observations from the study: A cluster of highly shared sequence variants was likely a sequencing artifact. One variant, a missense change in DCLRE1C, was linked in a later analysis to TCR beta V- and J-gene trimming. About 150 TCR beta chains were listed as cytomegalovirus-associated.

The clonotype originates from a woman aged 40 to 50 in good health and CMV-seronegative. The chain couples TRBV28 to TRBJ1-3; a weak D match, TRBD1 (6 bases). Specimen: PBMCs. The CDR3 nucleotides are TGTGCCAGCGGCCAGGGGCAGGGTGGAAACACCATATATTTT. It encodes CASGQGQGGNTIYF.